A single sample is the source of the 16 T cell receptor beta chains below, sequenced in a study of shared clonotypes between healthy human individuals. The naive CD8 population came from CD45RO-negative cells selected for CCR7, without terminally differentiated effector memory CD45RA+ cells. The repertoire was sequenced with immunoSEQ multiplex PCR; TCRdb's copy has only in-frame clones and lacks some. The table includes roughly 2,000,000 clones, over 85% detected once. The sample consisted of naive CD8+ T cells sorted from blood. The receptor source for this set is a man in his late teens or twenties in good health.

The chain links TRBV7-9 to TRBJ2-1, with D perhaps TRBD1 (6 bases). The CDR3 covers 16 residues. The ends were cut back, 10 bases at V and 7 bases at J, with 26 bases in the middle. Germline V gene lookup returns CDR1 SEHNR and CDR2 FQNEAQ (reference sequence). The CDR3 region is CAILVAPEGGLNEQFF. The CDR3 bases are TGTGCCATCCTAGTAGCGCCAGAAGGGGGTTTGAATGAGCAGTTCTTC.

V gene TRBV9 combines with J gene TRBJ2-1, with TRBD2 matching 14 bases. V shed 0 bases, J shed 1 base, and the junction held 3 bases outside the gene matches. CDR3 size: 18 residues. Germline lookup yields CDR1 SGDLS and CDR2 YYNGEE. In nucleotides, the CDR3 is TGTGCCAGCAGCGTAGCTGGACTAGCGGGAGGTTCCTACAATGAGCAGTTCTTC. Translated, it gives CASSVAGLAGGSYNEQFF.

This chain joins TRBV15 and TRBJ2-3; 10 bases are a match to TRBD1. CDR3 size: 15 residues. The V and J ends lost 3 bases and 0 bases, in that order; junction bases with no gene match: 0. The V gene's germline CDR1 is LNHNV and CDR2 YYDKDF (reference sequence). The CDR3 region has the DNA TGTGCCACCAGCAGGGGACAGGGGAGCACAGATACGCAGTATTTT. This sequence encodes CATSRGQGSTDTQYF.

The V gene is TRBV4-1, the J gene TRBJ2-2; tentative D call: TRBD1 (6 bases). Germline V gene data show CDR1 as MGHRA and CDR2 as YSYEKL. The CDR3 length is 16 residues. The ends were cut back, 5 bases at V and 2 bases at J, with 15 bases in the middle. CDR3 sequence (DNA): TGCGCCAGCAGCTACGCAGGGGATCCTAACACCGGGGAGCTGTTTTTT. It translates to CASSYAGDPNTGELFF.

This clone was detected only once. This chain joins TRBV29-1 and TRBJ2-5; 7 bases fit TRBD2. Germline CDR1 reads SQVTM; CDR2 reads ANQGSEA. CDR3 length: 15 amino acids. The junction had 19 bases not matched to a gene; V was cut back by 8 bases and J by 7 bases. The CDR3 loop reads CSTYGGDPWMGTQYF. The CDR3 region has the DNA TGCAGCACCTATGGGGGGGACCCATGGATGGGGACCCAGTACTTC.

The J gene is TRBJ1-4, the V gene TRBV19; D is ambiguous. The V gene's germline CDR1 is LNHDA and CDR2 SQIVND (reference sequence). V lost 0 bases to trimming and J lost 5 bases, with 7 bases between them. The CDR3 is made up of 14 amino acids. The CDR3 coding sequence is TGTGCCAGTAGTATAGAGCAACTGAATGAAAAACTGTTTTTT. It specifies CASSIEQLNEKLFF.

Points on this clone: This same CDR3 is encoded by further DNA sequences in the sample. The V gene is TRBV7-9, the J gene TRBJ2-7, with D hard to call. The V end was cut by 1 base, the J end by 3 bases, with 7 bases between. The length of the CDR3 is 13 residues. Germline-derived CDR1 and CDR2 are SEHNR and FQNEAQ (reference sequence). The CDR3 reads CASSLGGRYEQYF. Here the CDR3 DNA reads TGTGCCAGCAGCTTAGGCGGACGCTACGAGCAGTACTTC.

This clone has more than one count but fewer than ten. The same CDR3 is also encoded by other DNA sequences in this sample. The chain links TRBV9 to TRBJ2-2; no reliable D call. CDR3 length: 12 amino acids. Trimming stripped 4 bases from V and 5 bases from J, with 6 bases between. CDR1 is SGDLS, CDR2 YYNGEE, per germline. CDR3 coding DNA: TGTGCCAGCAGCCCCCGGACCGGGGAGCTGTTTTTT. Translating gives CASSPRTGELFF.

CDR3: CASSIVLTSGKLESYEQYF. CDR3 DNA sequence: TGTGCCAGTAGTATTGTCCTAACTAGCGGGAAGCTAGAGTCCTACGAGCAGTACTTC. This chain links TRBV19 with TRBJ2-7; 10 bases agree with TRBD2. The germline V gene encodes CDR1 LNHDA and CDR2 SQIVND (reference sequence). CDR3 length: 19 amino acids. Trimming cost V 3 bases and J 1 base; bases outside gene matches: 15.

The chain employs TRBV28 and TRBJ2-7; D possibly corresponds to TRBD1 (7 bases). Germline assignment: CDR1 MDHEN and CDR2 SYDVKM. The CDR3 has 15 amino acids. V was shortened by 4 bases and J by 2 bases, with 15 bases between the two germline ends. The CDR3 DNA is TGTGCCAGCAGTTCTGACAGGGAGGTGACCTACGAGCAGTACTTC. Protein product: CASSSDREVTYEQYF.

The V and J genes are TRBV6-5 and TRBJ2-7, with a weak D call TRBD1 (6 bases). This CDR3 region has 14 residues. Germline V gene data show CDR1 as MNHEY and CDR2 as SVGAGI. Trimming cost V 2 bases and J 3 bases, with 11 bases left between them. The CDR3 is CASSYGPGDYEQYF. CDR3 nucleotides: TGTGCCAGCAGTTACGGGCCAGGGGACTACGAGCAGTACTTC.

The genes are TRBV13 and TRBJ2-2; 9 nucleotides line up with TRBD2. The trim removed 5 bases at V and 3 bases at J, leaving 10 bases unmatched. In germline, CDR1 is PRHDT, CDR2 FYEKMQ (reference sequence). The CDR3 covers 17 residues. The CDR3 loop reads CASSPRFAGGYTGELFF. DNA for the CDR3: TGTGCCAGCAGCCCCCGATTTGCGGGAGGGTACACCGGGGAGCTGTTTTTT.

On this clone itself: Possible read error: a much larger clone is one base away. Other DNA sequences of this sample code for an identical CDR3. This chain uses TRBV11-2 with TRBJ2-7; D not resolved. V was shortened by 1 base and J by 5 bases, with 3 bases between the two germline ends. Germline lookup yields CDR1 SGHAT and CDR2 FQNNGV. The CDR3 runs 11 residues. CDR3 coding DNA: TGTGCCAGCAGCTTAGGAAACGAGCAGTACTTC. Translating gives CASSLGNEQYF.

The chain couples TRBV9 to TRBJ2-7; TRBD1 aligns across 7 bases. The CDR3 loop spans 14 amino acids. Per germline, CDR1 SGDLS and CDR2 YYNGEE. V was pared by 3 bases and J by 3 bases, with 6 bases of the junction left unmatched. CDR3 region: CASSARQGGYEQYF. The DNA of the CDR3 is TGTGCCAGCAGCGCTCGACAGGGCGGCTACGAGCAGTACTTC.

The chain uses TRBV30 and TRBJ2-5; TRBD2 agrees at 8 bases. Germline V gives CDR1 GTSNPN, CDR2 SVGIG (reference sequence). The CDR3 has 15 residues. The V and J ends lost 5 bases and 4 bases, in that order; junction bases with no gene match: 12. For the CDR3, the DNA is TGTGCCTGGGACTCCGGCGGGGGGCGGGGAGAGACCCAGTACTTC. It is translated as CAWDSGGGRGETQYF.

This rearrangement joins TRBV5-4 to TRBJ1-6; D not certain. Per the germline V gene, CDR1 is SGHNT and CDR2 is YYREEE (reference sequence). Trimming pared 2 bases from V and 5 bases from J, leaving 2 bases between. The CDR3 sequence is 12 residues long. The CDR3 coding sequence is TGTGCCAGCAGCTTAGATAATTCACCCCTCCACTTT. Amino acid sequence: CASSLDNSPLHF.